Sequencing of this TCR beta chain was carried out in a study of blood T cell repertoires in COVID-19. Study overall: COVID-19 samples collected from the United States, Italy and Spain covered acute and convalescent phases. Sample material is recorded as cDNA or gDNA derived from T cells, B-cell-depleted T cells, or PBMCs.

CDR3 length: 14 amino acids. V lost 6 bases, J lost 0 bases, and 8 bases lay in between. The germline V gene has CDR1 MNHEY and CDR2 SVGAGI. This table comes from immunoSEQ multiplex PCR, and its TCRdb copy is limited to in-frame clones, with some not included. The sample lists roughly 140,000 clones, roughly 90% occurring once. The TCR originated in a man in his fifties or sixties with active or convalescent COVID-19. The sequenced material came from peripheral blood. The chain has TRBV6-5 and TRBJ2-2, with D possibly being TRBD1 (6 bases). In DNA form, the CDR3 reads TGTGCCAGCAGGAGGACAGCGAACACCGGGGAGCTGTTTTTT. Translation gives CASRRTANTGELFF.